This T cell receptor (beta chain) was recorded in a study of T-cell reconstitution after alpha-beta-depleted transplantation in children. TCRbeta library construction was performed incorporating unique molecular identifiers. One entry per CDR3 protein results from TCRdb running MiXCR on the PCR reads. The table shows about half a million distinct CDR3 sequences, with approximately 12% occurring only once. V lost 5 bases and J 4 bases, leaving 19 bases between the germline ends. Germline V lookup: CDR1 SEHNR, CDR2 FQNEAQ (reference sequence). The CDR3 contains 16 residues. The gene calls are TRBV7-9 and TRBJ2-3, with D possibly matching TRBD2 (6 bases). Specimen: PBMCs from the stem cell graft donor, collected from the stem cell graft. This TCR came from a human donor who donated a stem cell graft to a child with combined immunodeficiency. CDR3 region: CASSPPGVGSADTQYF. The CDR3 DNA reads TGTGCCAGCAGCCCCCCGGGGGTAGGTTCCGCAGATACGCAGTATTTT.